This T cell receptor (beta chain) was retrieved from a study of T cells after yellow fever vaccination. For the study at large: When fractions had low cell numbers, they were prepared with SMART-Seq v4 Ultra Low Input. General study results and limits: Abundant clonotypes (contaminants from the bulk population) could be present in FACS-sorted repertoires. When the response was secondary, it was weaker but reached its peak faster, day 5 versus 15.

This clonotype appeared many times. Its antigen is still unknown. The CDR3 extends over 14 amino acids. V gave up 3 bases and J gave up 7 bases; unmatched junction bases: 8. CDR1 is SGHTA, CDR2 FQGNSA, per germline. TCR cDNA was made by 5'RACE template switching, adding a universal primer site and UMIs. Via MiXCR, TCRdb re-called the 5' RACE reads, giving one row per CDR3 protein. The repertoire holds 450,000 to 550,000 distinct CDR3 sequences, with just over 20% as singletons. The origin of this receptor is a man between 18 and 29 years old who received the YFV17D yellow fever vaccine. The chain has TRBV7-2 and TRBJ2-7; TRBD2 matches 8 bases. This material consisted of PBMCs, taken approximately 22 days after the first yellow fever vaccination. The CDR3 protein is CASSFSGALGEQYF. In nucleotides, the CDR3 is TGTGCCAGCAGCTTTAGCGGGGCCTTGGGAGAGCAGTACTTC. The full variable domain, its missing parts supplied by reference TRBV7-2 and TRBJ2-7, is GAGVSQSPSNKVTEKGKDVELRCDPISGHTALYWYRQSLGQGLEFLIYFQGNSAPDKSGLPSDRFSAERTGGSVSTLTIQRTQQEDSAVYLCASSFSGALGEQYFGPGTRLTVT.